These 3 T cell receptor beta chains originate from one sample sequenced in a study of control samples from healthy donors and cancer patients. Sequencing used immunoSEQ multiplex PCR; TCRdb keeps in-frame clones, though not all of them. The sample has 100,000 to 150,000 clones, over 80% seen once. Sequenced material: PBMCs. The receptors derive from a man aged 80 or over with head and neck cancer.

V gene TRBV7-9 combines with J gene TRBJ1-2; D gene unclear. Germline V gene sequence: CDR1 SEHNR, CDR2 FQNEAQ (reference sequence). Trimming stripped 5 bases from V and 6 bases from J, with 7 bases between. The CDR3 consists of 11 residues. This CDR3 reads CASSRDDGYTF. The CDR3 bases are TGTGCCAGCAGCCGTGATGATGGCTACACCTTC. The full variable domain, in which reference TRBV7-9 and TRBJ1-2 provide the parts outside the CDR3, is DTGVSQNPRHKITKRGQNVTFRCDPISEHNRLYWYRQTLGQGPEFLTYFQNEAQLEKSRLLSDRFSAERPKGSFSTLEIQRTEQGDSAMYLCASSRDDGYTFGSGTRLTVV.

This CDR3 is CASSPRQGVTDGYTF. CDR3 DNA sequence: TGTGCCAGCTCACCACGACAGGGGGTCACTGATGGCTACACCTTC. V usage is TRBV18 and J usage is TRBJ1-2, with 9 bases identical to TRBD1. Germline loops: CDR1 KGHSH, CDR2 LQKENI. Unmatched junction bases numbered 6, after V lost 1 base and J lost 6 bases. The CDR3 contains 15 residues. The full variable domain, rest sourced from reference TRBV18 and TRBJ1-2, is NAGVMQNPRHLVRRRGQEARLRCSPMKGHSHVYWYRQLPEEGLKFMVYLQKENIIDESGMPKERFSAEFPKEGPSILRIQQVVRGDSAAYFCASSPRQGVTDGYTFGSGTRLTVV.

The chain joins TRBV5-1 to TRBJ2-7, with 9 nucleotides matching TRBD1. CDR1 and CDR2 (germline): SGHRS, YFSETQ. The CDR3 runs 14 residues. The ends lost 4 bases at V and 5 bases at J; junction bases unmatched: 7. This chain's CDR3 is CASSIRTGDNEQYF. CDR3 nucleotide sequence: TGCGCCAGCAGCATCCGGACAGGGGACAACGAGCAGTACTTC. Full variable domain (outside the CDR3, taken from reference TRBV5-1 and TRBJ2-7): KAGVTQTPRYLIKTRGQQVTLSCSPISGHRSVSWYQQTPGQGLQFLFEYFSETQRNKGNFPGRFSGRQFSNSRSEMNVSTLELGDSALYLCASSIRTGDNEQYFGPGTRLTVT.